Below are 30 T cell receptor beta chains sequenced from a single sample in a study of T cell changes during pregnancy in multiple sclerosis. Assay: immunoSEQ multiplex PCR; the TCRdb copy retains only in-frame clones and omits some. The sample contains about 44,000 clones, around 92% of which appear only once. The sample was CD4+ T cells from peripheral blood mononuclear cells, taken in the third trimester of pregnancy. The source of these receptors is a female donor with multiple sclerosis, enrolled in a pregnancy study.

The chain joins TRBV5-1 to TRBJ2-1; D uncertain. This CDR3 region has 13 residues. Trimming took off 4 bases at V and 3 bases at J, with 8 bases between the two ends. Germline V gene data show CDR1 as SGHRS and CDR2 as YFSETQ. As DNA, the CDR3 is TGCGCCAGCAGCCCCAGGAACTACAATGAGCAGTTCTTC. It translates to CASSPRNYNEQFF.

The J gene is TRBJ1-5, the V gene TRBV28; TRBD1 is a possible D gene (6 bases). The germline gives CDR1 MDHEN, CDR2 SYDVKM. CDR3 length: 17 amino acids. Deletions cut 4 bases from V and 1 base from J, with 17 bases between. The CDR3 loop reads CASSSGRFTGSNQPQHF. DNA for the CDR3: TGTGCCAGCAGTTCCGGAAGGTTTACAGGGAGCAATCAGCCCCAGCATTTT.

Worth noting for this clone: At one end the junction does not follow the germline gene, possibly because of a read error. The chain carries TRBV27 and TRBJ1-2; 8 bases match TRBD1. Per germline, CDR1 MNHEY and CDR2 SMNVEV (reference sequence). The CDR3 runs to 15 residues. CDR3 loop: CASSLSDRGRSGYTF. The CDR3 nucleotides are TGTGCCAGCAGTCTATCCGACAGGGGAAGAAGTGGCTACACCTTC.

The gene calls are TRBV7-9 and TRBJ2-1; possibly TRBD2 for D (5 bases). V dropped 1 base and J dropped 9 bases, with 10 bases sitting between them. Per germline, CDR1 SEHNR and CDR2 FQNEAQ (reference sequence). This CDR3 contains 13 residues. CDR3: CASSLVSAGEQFF. The DNA for the CDR3 is TGTGCCAGCAGCTTAGTATCGGCGGGTGAGCAGTTCTTC.

This clone was counted a single time. The CDR3 sequence is CASSPDNSYNEQFF. In nucleotides, the CDR3 is TGTGCCAGCAGCCCCGACAATTCCTACAATGAGCAGTTCTTC. The gene calls are TRBV7-9 and TRBJ2-1; D remains ambiguous. V was pared by 5 bases and J by 1 base, with 9 bases between. This CDR3 contains 14 residues. Per germline, CDR1 SEHNR and CDR2 FQNEAQ (reference sequence).

This rearrangement joins TRBV20-1 to TRBJ2-7, with TRBD2 identical over 7 bases. This CDR3 is 11 amino acids long. Germline CDR1 DFQATT, CDR2 SNEGSKA (reference sequence). V trimming: 8 bases; J trimming: 9 bases; junction bases outside the gene matches: 10. Here the CDR3 reads CSILERDGQYF. CDR3 DNA sequence: TGCAGTATTCTCGAGCGGGATGGGCAGTACTTC.

This CDR3 is CASSIRSSGQPQHF. Written as DNA, the CDR3 is TGTGCCAGTAGTATCCGCAGTTCGGGACAGCCCCAGCATTTT. The chain carries TRBV19 and TRBJ1-5; D gene uncertain. The germline V and J ends were trimmed by 3 bases and 7 bases, with 13 bases remaining between them. CDR3 length equals 14 residues. From germline, CDR1 is LNHDA and CDR2 SQIVND (reference sequence). The full variable domain, in which reference TRBV19 and TRBJ1-5 provide the parts outside the CDR3, is DGGITQSPKYLFRKEGQNVTLSCEQNLNHDAMYWYRQDPGQGLRLIYYSQIVNDFQKGDIAEGYSVSREKKESFPLTVTSAQKNPTAFYLCASSIRSSGQPQHFGDGTRLSIL.

J is TRBJ2-1 and V is TRBV11-1; 12 bases map to TRBD2. The ends lost 5 bases at V and 6 bases at J; junction bases unmatched: 11. CDR1 is SGHAT and CDR2 is FQDESV in the germline V gene (reference sequence). The CDR3 covers 17 residues. CDR3 coding DNA: TGTGCCAGCAGCCCTGAGTTACTAGCGGGAGGAGCCAATGAGCAGTTCTTC. Residues: CASSPELLAGGANEQFF.

This clone appeared a single time. The CDR3 coding sequence is TGTGCCATCAGTGAGACAGGGAATTCCTACGAGCAGTACTTC. Its protein is CAISETGNSYEQYF. V is TRBV10-3 and J is TRBJ2-7, with a tentative D call TRBD1 (6 bases). The CDR3 has 14 residues. The V and J ends lost 2 bases and 1 base respectively, with 9 bases between them. Germline-derived CDR1 and CDR2 are ENHRY and SYGVKD.

The chain combines TRBV11-3 with TRBJ1-1; 7 bases map to TRBD1. V shed 7 bases, J shed 4 bases, and the junction held 9 bases outside the gene matches. This CDR3 has 14 amino acids. The germline V gene encodes CDR1 SGHNT and CDR2 YENEEA. The CDR3 nucleotides are TGTGCCAGCACCCTCGGTGCAGGGGGCACTGAAGCTTTCTTT. Protein: CASTLGAGGTEAFF.

The rearrangement uses TRBV7-9 and TRBJ1-4; TRBD1 matches at 8 bases. Trimming took 2 bases from V and 7 from J; bases not matched to a gene: 6. This CDR3 region has 15 residues. Germline V lookup: CDR1 SEHNR, CDR2 FQNEAQ (reference sequence). CDR3 residues: CASSLQGALGEKLFF. CDR3 nucleotide sequence: TGTGCCAGCAGCTTACAGGGGGCGCTGGGTGAAAAACTGTTTTTT.

This chain uses TRBV19 with TRBJ1-5; 7 bases are a match to TRBD1. Germline V gene sequence: CDR1 LNHDA, CDR2 SQIVND (reference sequence). The V and J ends lost 6 bases and 2 bases, in that order; junction bases with no gene match: 7. This CDR3 spans 15 amino acids. CDR3 in DNA: TGTGCCAGTAGCCTCCGGACAGGCGGCAATCAGCCCCAGCATTTT. Encoded protein: CASSLRTGGNQPQHF.

V gene TRBV7-9 combines with J gene TRBJ1-1; possible D gene TRBD1, 6 bases. V lost 5 bases and J lost 1, with 23 bases in between. The CDR3 contains 18 residues. CDR1 and CDR2 (germline): SEHNR, FQNEAQ (reference sequence). The chain's CDR3 is CASSTNLRGLKRNTEAFF. The DNA of the CDR3 is TGTGCCAGCAGCACGAATCTCAGGGGCCTTAAACGGAACACTGAAGCTTTCTTT. The whole variable domain, remainder taken from reference TRBV7-9 and TRBJ1-1, is DTGVSQNPRHKITKRGQNVTFRCDPISEHNRLYWYRQTLGQGPEFLTYFQNEAQLEKSRLLSDRFSAERPKGSFSTLEIQRTEQGDSAMYLCASSTNLRGLKRNTEAFFGQGTRLTVV.

The chain carries TRBV10-1 and TRBJ1-2; D might be TRBD1 (6 bases). The CDR3 is 17 amino acids. Germline CDR1 reads WNHNN; CDR2 reads SYGVQD (reference sequence). The ends were cut back, 3 bases at V and 1 base at J, with 18 bases in the middle. The CDR3 sequence is CASSEQGGFLLNYGYTF. The DNA for the CDR3 is TGCGCCAGCAGTGAACAGGGCGGATTCCTACTTAACTATGGCTACACCTTC.

The chain recombines TRBV6-6 with TRBJ1-1; possibly TRBD1 for D (5 bases). The CDR3 runs to 14 residues. V was trimmed by 0 bases and J by 0 bases, leaving 5 bases between them. Germline CDR1 MNHNY, CDR2 SVGAGI (reference sequence). CDR3 DNA sequence: TGTGCCAGCAGTTACTCGACAGTGAACACTGAAGCTTTCTTT. Translation gives CASSYSTVNTEAFF.

Concerning this clone: Germline is not matched at one junction end, which may reflect a read error. The CDR3: CASSPQTMVGLSSF. In DNA form, the CDR3 reads TGTGCCAGCAGCCCCCAAACCATGGTCGGACTTTCCTCCTTC. The V gene is TRBV11-2, the J gene TRBJ2-7, with a tentative D call TRBD2 (5 bases). Germline V gene sequence: CDR1 SGHAT, CDR2 FQNNGV. This CDR3 has 14 amino acids.

The chain joins TRBV19 to TRBJ1-1; D is unresolved. The germline V gene encodes CDR1 LNHDA and CDR2 SQIVND (reference sequence). The CDR3 has 16 amino acids. Trimming removed 7 bases from V and 5 bases from J, with 23 bases in between. CDR3 sequence reads: CASTLYTPGGWTEAFF. CDR3 bases: TGTGCCAGTACCCTTTACACTCCGGGAGGTTGGACTGAAGCTTTCTTT.

The J gene is TRBJ2-7, the V gene TRBV19, with D tentatively TRBD2 (6 bases). Germline V gives CDR1 LNHDA, CDR2 SQIVND (reference sequence). The CDR3 loop spans 14 amino acids. V lost 6 bases, J lost 6 bases, and 18 bases lay in between. CDR3 in amino acids: CASRSLGGRGEQYF. The DNA for the CDR3 is TGTGCCAGTAGATCTCTCGGGGGTCGAGGCGAGCAGTACTTC.

The chain employs TRBV19 and TRBJ2-7; tentatively, D is TRBD2 (5 bases). CDR3 size: 11 residues. The germline V gene encodes CDR1 LNHDA and CDR2 SQIVND (reference sequence). The V end was cut by 5 bases, the J end by 3 bases, with 5 bases between. The CDR3 DNA sequence: TGTGCCAGTAGTGAGGGCTACGAGCAGTACTTC. Residues: CASSEGYEQYF.

The genes are TRBV7-2 and TRBJ2-5, with D possibly TRBD2 on 6 matching bases. The germline V gene has CDR1 SGHTA and CDR2 FQGNSA. CDR3 length equals 14 residues. V lost 3 bases and J lost 4, with 12 bases in between. The CDR3 protein is CASSFYGRGETQYF. CDR3 DNA sequence: TGTGCCAGCAGCTTTTACGGGCGGGGAGAGACCCAGTACTTC.

The J gene is TRBJ1-4, the V gene TRBV7-2; 12 bases fit TRBD1. The CDR3 length is 15 residues. V shed 8 bases and J 6 bases; nucleotides not matched to a gene: 7. The V gene's germline CDR1 is SGHTA and CDR2 FQGNSA. For the CDR3, the DNA is TGTGCCAGCGGGGACAGGGGGCGCCCGGATGAAAAACTGTTTTTT. This gives the protein CASGDRGRPDEKLFF.

J is TRBJ2-7 and V is TRBV6-5, with 7 positions matching TRBD2. The length of the CDR3 is 15 residues. CDR1 is MNHEY, CDR2 SVGAGI, per germline. V lost 2 bases and J lost 5; bases outside the gene matches: 9. The CDR3 region is CASSYRAAGENEQYF. As DNA, the CDR3 is TGTGCCAGCAGTTACAGGGCGGCGGGAGAAAACGAGCAGTACTTC.

V is TRBV5-1 and J is TRBJ2-2; 7 positions match TRBD1. This CDR3 contains 15 residues. CDR1 and CDR2 from the germline V gene are SGHRS and YFSETQ. V shed 4 bases, J shed 2 bases, and the junction held 5 bases outside the gene matches. The CDR3 spells CASSQTGDNTGELFF. The CDR3 DNA sequence: TGCGCCAGCAGCCAAACAGGGGACAACACCGGGGAGCTGTTTTTT.

The CDR3 DNA is TGCAGCGTTGCCGGGGTCCCAGCCCTAGAGACCCAGTACTTC. Its protein is CSVAGVPALETQYF. The rearrangement joins TRBV29-1 to TRBJ2-5, with a weak D call TRBD2 (5 bases). This CDR3 is built from 14 residues. In germline, CDR1 is SQVTM, CDR2 ANQGSEA. Trimming removed 4 bases from V and 4 bases from J, with 16 bases in between.

This clone was seen only once. The chain couples TRBV15 to TRBJ2-7, with D hard to call. CDR1 is LNHNV and CDR2 is YYDKDF in the germline V gene (reference sequence). The CDR3 spans 15 residues. Trimming left V 0 bases short and J 4 bases short, with 13 bases between. The CDR3: CATSRDPGGFYEQYF. The CDR3 DNA sequence: TGTGCCACCAGCAGAGATCCCGGCGGATTTTACGAGCAGTACTTC.

The chain carries TRBV15 and TRBJ2-1; 9 bases fit TRBD2. Germline CDR1 reads LNHNV; CDR2 reads YYDKDF (reference sequence). This CDR3 spans 14 amino acids. V was pared by 0 bases and J by 10 bases, with 4 bases of the junction left unmatched. In nucleotides, the CDR3 is TGTGCCACCAGCAGAGAGCTAGCGGGAAGGGAGCAGTTCTTC. Its translation is CATSRELAGREQFF.

The chain employs TRBV6-1 and TRBJ2-1; 7 nucleotides align to TRBD2. Germline CDR1 and CDR2: MNHNS and SASEGT. Unmatched junction bases numbered 4, after V lost 2 bases and J lost 9 bases. The CDR3 is made up of 13 amino acids. CDR3 region: CASSERRGSEQFF. Here the CDR3 DNA reads TGTGCCAGCAGTGAAAGGCGGGGGAGTGAGCAGTTCTTC.

The chain combines TRBV11-1 with TRBJ2-7; 7 nucleotides align to TRBD1. The CDR3 covers 14 residues. V dropped 4 bases and J dropped 6; count of bases not matched to a gene: 9. CDR1 is SGHAT, CDR2 FQDESV, per germline (reference sequence). CDR3 nucleotide sequence: TGTGCCAGCAGCTCTTGGGACAGAATGGGCGAGCAGTACTTC. This gives the protein CASSSWDRMGEQYF.

The CDR3 nucleotides are TGTGCCAGCTCACCACTAGAAGATACGCAGTATTTT. Its protein is CASSPLEDTQYF. V is TRBV18 and J is TRBJ2-3; D is undetermined. The CDR3 loop spans 12 amino acids. Trimming shortened V by 1 base and J by 5 bases, and 4 bases separated the two germline ends. The germline V gene encodes CDR1 KGHSH and CDR2 LQKENI.

The chain is built from TRBV4-2 and TRBJ2-1; D is unresolved. The length of the CDR3 is 14 residues. In germline, CDR1 is LGHNA, CDR2 YNFKEQ. V was shortened by 0 bases and J by 4 bases, with 7 bases between the two germline ends. The CDR3 region has the DNA TGTGCCAGCAGCCAAGATAGTTCTTACAATGAGCAGTTCTTC. Translation: CASSQDSSYNEQFF.